The 8 T cell receptor beta chains presented below share a single source sample, sequenced in a study of T cells in Graves' hyperthyroidism and ophthalmopathy (dated by TCRdb to the late 2010s). Libraries were built with multiplex PCR. Data came from an Illumina HiSeq 2000. Amplification of TCR beta CDR3 regions was carried out from RNA transcripts. A first-round RT-PCR of the TCR CDR3 used the HTBI primer set with the Qiagen OneStep RT-PCR kit. TCRdb reworked the public reads: Q25 trimming with fastp, MiXCR clone assembly, productive beta chains retained. Identical CDR3 protein sequences are pooled into one entry, listed with their most common genes and DNA. Present in this sample are roughly 840,000 distinct CDR3 sequences, 38% of which were seen just once. About 9% of the sample comes from the top ten. Source material: blood. All receptors come from a man younger than 35 with Graves' hyperthyroidism.

As to this clonotype: An end of the junction does not agree with germline; a read error may underlie this. This rearrangement joins TRBV10-2 to TRBJ1-5, with D possibly matching TRBD1 (6 bases). CDR1 and CDR2 (germline): WSHSY, SAAADI. This CDR3 contains 14 residues. The CDR3 protein is CASSNGQTDQPQHF. CDR3 nucleotides: TGTGCCAGCTCCAACGGACAGACGGATCAGCCCCAGCATTTT.

The chain has TRBV7-9 and TRBJ1-1, with 12 bases lining up with TRBD1. The junction had 5 bases not matched to a gene; V was cut back by 4 bases and J by 5 bases. Germline assignment: CDR1 SEHNR and CDR2 FQNEAQ (reference sequence). The CDR3 loop spans 15 amino acids. The CDR3 region has the DNA TGTGCCAGCAGCTGGGGACAGGGGGCGCGTACTGAAGCTTTCTTT. Encoded protein: CASSWGQGARTEAFF.

The V gene is TRBV2, the J gene TRBJ1-1; the D gene is possibly TRBD1 (5 bases). CDR3 size: 13 residues. Per the germline V gene, CDR1 is SNHLY and CDR2 is FYNNEI. V lost 4 bases to trimming and J lost 5 bases, with 11 bases between them. This CDR3 reads CASSVGAQTEAFF. The CDR3 DNA is TGTGCCAGCAGTGTAGGGGCGCAGACTGAAGCTTTCTTT.

This clonotype occurred a few times. The rearrangement uses TRBV20-1 and TRBJ1-2, with D hard to call. The CDR3 has 16 amino acids. Germline-derived CDR1 and CDR2 are DFQATT and SNEGSKA (reference sequence). V lost 1 base and J lost 0, with 15 bases in between. Written as DNA, the CDR3 is TGCAGTGCTAGAGCCCCCGGGTCCCGAGCTAACTATGGCTACACCTTC. Its translation: CSARAPGSRANYGYTF.

This clonotype was seen ten or more times. The chain employs TRBV19 and TRBJ1-2; D uncertain. V lost 6 bases and J 0 bases, leaving 11 bases between the germline ends. The CDR3 extends over 14 amino acids. The V gene's germline CDR1 is LNHDA and CDR2 SQIVND (reference sequence). The CDR3 DNA reads TGTGCCAGTAGCCTATCTGGACCTAACTATGGCTACACCTTC. Translating gives CASSLSGPNYGYTF.

V gene TRBV19 combines with J gene TRBJ2-2; the D is unclear. Trimming left V 7 bases short and J 3 bases short, with 6 bases between. Germline CDR1 and CDR2: LNHDA and SQIVND (reference sequence). The CDR3 sequence is 12 residues long. The DNA for the CDR3 is TGTGCCAGTAATGTTTACACCGGGGAGCTGTTTTTT. This encodes CASNVYTGELFF. The full variable domain, in which reference TRBV19 and TRBJ2-2 provide the parts outside the CDR3, is DGGITQSPKYLFRKEGQNVTLSCEQNLNHDAMYWYRQDPGQGLRLIYYSQIVNDFQKGDIAEGYSVSREKKESFPLTVTSAQKNPTAFYLCASNVYTGELFFGEGSRLTVL.

This chain joins TRBV7-9 and TRBJ1-2; TRBD1 might be the D (6 bases). V gave up 5 bases and J gave up 3 bases, with 13 bases separating them. The V gene's germline CDR1 is SEHNR and CDR2 FQNEAQ (reference sequence). There are 14 residues in the CDR3. CDR3 sequence reads: CASSTAGAHYGYTF. The CDR3 nucleotides are TGTGCCAGCAGCACTGCAGGGGCCCACTATGGCTACACCTTC.

Details on this clonotype: A much larger clone lies a single base off, so this may be a read error. The J gene is TRBJ1-2, the V gene TRBV7-9; D is uncertain. Per the germline V gene, CDR1 is SEHNR and CDR2 is FQNEAQ (reference sequence). The CDR3 runs to 13 residues. Trimming took 1 base from V and 7 from J, leaving 10 bases between them. The CDR3, as DNA: TGTGCCAGCAGCTTAGACCCGATGGCTGGCTACACCTTC. Its translation: CASSLDPMAGYTF.